This TCR beta chain was found in a study of identical twins. Study-wide results and limits: For out-of-frame beta sequences, excess twin sharing was weaker. Conclusions came from cross-sectional statistical analysis, not from following the same donors.

With regard to this clonotype: What it binds is unknown.

CDR1 and CDR2 from the germline V gene are SGHVS and FNYEAQ. The CDR3 has 17 residues. Trimming pared 5 bases from V and 4 bases from J, leaving 20 bases between. Via MiXCR, TCRdb re-called the 5' RACE reads, giving one row per CDR3 protein. The repertoire consists of about 480,000 distinct CDR3 sequences, with 14% occurring once and the leading ten covering around 0.52%. These data are also associated with another study on yellow fever vaccine responses in identical twins.

This rearrangement joins TRBV7-6 to TRBJ2-2, with D possibly being TRBD2 (6 bases). Material: CD4+ T cells sorted from blood. The receptor was derived from a woman under 30 in good health. As DNA, the CDR3 is TGTGCCAGCAGCCTCGGCGGGACTCTTTCCCTCACCGGGGAGCTGTTTTTT. Translated, it gives CASSLGGTLSLTGELFF.